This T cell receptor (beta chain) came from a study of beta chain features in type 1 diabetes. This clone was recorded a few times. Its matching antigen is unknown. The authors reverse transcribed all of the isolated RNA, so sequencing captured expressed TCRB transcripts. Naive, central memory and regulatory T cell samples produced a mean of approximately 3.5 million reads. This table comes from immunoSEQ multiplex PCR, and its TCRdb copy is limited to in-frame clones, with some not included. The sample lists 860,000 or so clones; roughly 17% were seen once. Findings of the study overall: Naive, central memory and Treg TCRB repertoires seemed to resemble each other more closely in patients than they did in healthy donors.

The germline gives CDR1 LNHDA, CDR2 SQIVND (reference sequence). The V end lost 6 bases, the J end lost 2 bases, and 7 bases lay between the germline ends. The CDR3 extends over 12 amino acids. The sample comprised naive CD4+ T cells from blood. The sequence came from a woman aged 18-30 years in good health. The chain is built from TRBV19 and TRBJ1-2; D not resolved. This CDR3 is CASSPGNYGYTF. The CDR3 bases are TGTGCCAGTAGCCCAGGAAACTATGGCTACACCTTC.